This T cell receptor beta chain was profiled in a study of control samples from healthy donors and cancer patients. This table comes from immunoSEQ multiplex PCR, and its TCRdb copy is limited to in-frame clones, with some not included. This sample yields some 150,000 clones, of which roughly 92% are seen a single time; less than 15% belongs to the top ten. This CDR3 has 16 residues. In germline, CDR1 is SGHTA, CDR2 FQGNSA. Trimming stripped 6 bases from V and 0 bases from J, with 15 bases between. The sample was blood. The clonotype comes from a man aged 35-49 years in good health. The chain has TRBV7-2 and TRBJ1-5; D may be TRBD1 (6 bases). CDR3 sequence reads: CASRLGGAYSNQPQHF. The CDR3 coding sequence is TGTGCCAGCAGACTAGGGGGGGCTTATAGCAATCAGCCCCAGCATTTT.